This TCR beta chain was found in a study of regulatory T cells in long-lasting Graves disease. Findings of the study overall: Possibly, too few samples lowered accuracy. TRBV28, TRBJ1-2 and TRBJ2-5 were favored in persistent disease.

Described time point: newly diagnosed GD, antithyroid drugs for less than 3 months. RNA isolated from PBMCs was used to make the TCR library. Arm-PCR with iRepertoire HTBI primers amplified the CDR3 regions for these TCR beta libraries. Each CDR3 protein gets one entry after TCRdb re-called the multiplex PCR reads with MiXCR. This sample has roughly 250,000 distinct CDR3 sequences, with about 18% found just once. In the case of this clonotype: What it binds is unknown.

Germline V gene sequence: CDR1 MDHEN, CDR2 SYDVKM. The ends lost 5 bases at V and 3 bases at J; junction bases unmatched: 5. CDR3 length equals 15 residues. These same data were also listed under a study on T cells in Graves' hyperthyroidism and ophthalmopathy. That study reports: TCR CDR3 regions were first amplified by RT-PCR with HTBI primers. The model's output predicted ophthalmopathy at a median of approximately 6.5 months prior to onset.

This TCR was sampled from a woman aged 30 to 39 with Graves disease. This chain connects TRBV28 to TRBJ2-7; 12 positions agree with TRBD2. The sequences come from peripheral blood mononuclear cells (PBMCs), collected at new diagnosis, from a patient treated with antithyroid drugs. Here the CDR3 reads CASSPPTSGSYEQYF. CDR3 in DNA: TGTGCCAGCAGTCCCCCGACTAGCGGGAGCTACGAGCAGTACTTC.